This T cell receptor beta chain was found in a study of beta chain features in type 1 diabetes. This clone was seen only a few times. One heparinised blood draw averaging about 116 mL was given by each donor. Of the isolated RNA, all was reverse transcribed, and so the sequenced material was expressed TCRB transcripts. The protocol was immunoSEQ multiplex PCR, while the TCRdb copy is restricted to in-frame clones and leaves out a portion. The table shows under 500,000 clones, with roughly 31% occurring only once. V lost 0 bases to trimming and J lost 0 bases, with 4 bases between them. Per the germline V gene, CDR1 is SGDLS and CDR2 is YYNGEE. The CDR3 totals 15 residues.

This receptor was taken from a man aged 18 to 30 in good health. The chain couples TRBV9 to TRBJ2-6; D is ambiguous. Sequencing was done on a sample of naive CD4+ T cells from blood. The CDR3 sequence: CASSVGLSGANVLTF. The CDR3 bases are TGTGCCAGCAGCGTAGGACTCTCTGGGGCCAACGTCCTGACTTTC.